This T cell receptor (beta chain) came from a study of cytomegalovirus exposure and HLA in healthy donors. General study results and limits: The study labeled under 200 TCR beta chains cytomegalovirus-associated. In an earlier analysis, most TCR beta V segments were productive about 87% or about 30% of the time.

Germline V gene data show CDR1 as MDHEN and CDR2 as SYDVKM. The length of the CDR3 is 15 residues. PCR involved 60 Vbeta and 13 Jbeta primers. TCRdb keeps only in-frame clones here, not all; method: immunoSEQ multiplex PCR. Of about 140,000 clones in the sample, almost 85% are singletons; the top ten hold 1.4%. Regarding this clone: What it binds is unknown. Its ends do not fully match the called genes, so a read error is possible. Other nucleotide sequences from this sample produce the same CDR3.

The chain joins TRBV28 to TRBJ1-1, with 10 nucleotides matching TRBD1. The sequence derives from a young man in good health and CMV-seropositive. Sequencing input: PBMCs. The CDR3, as DNA: TGTGCCAGCATATACACCATCGGGACAGGGGCTGAGGCTTTCTTT. Translation gives CASIYTIGTGAEAFF.